Below are 32 T cell receptor beta chains sequenced from a single sample in a study of siplizumab effects on memory and regulatory T cells. Data came from immunoSEQ multiplex PCR; TCRdb stores just in-frame clones and leaves some out. The sample consists of more than 85,000 clones, 92% of them appearing once. The material sequenced was CD4+ T cells sorted from blood. All receptors come from a human donor in good health.

The chain uses TRBV6-1 and TRBJ1-2; D is possibly TRBD1 (5 bases). V was cut by 4 bases and J by 13 bases, with 19 bases left in between. This CDR3 has 13 residues. CDR1 is MNHNS and CDR2 is SASEGT in the germline V gene. Here the CDR3 DNA reads TGTGCCAGCAGTGTTCCGGGGCAACCTAGAAGCACCTTC. It yields the protein CASSVPGQPRSTF.

This chain links TRBV18 with TRBJ1-2; D gene uncertain. The CDR3 has 15 residues. V lost 2 bases, J lost 1 base, and 11 bases lay in between. Germline V gene data show CDR1 as KGHSH and CDR2 as LQKENI. CDR3 in DNA: TGTGCCAGCTCACCAGGAAGATACGATAACTATGGCTACACCTTC. It encodes CASSPGRYDNYGYTF.

The rearrangement links TRBV11-3 to TRBJ2-2, with D possibly matching TRBD2 (6 bases). CDR1 and CDR2 from the germline V gene are SGHNT and YENEEA. This CDR3 has 18 amino acids. Deletions cut 0 bases from V and 3 bases from J, with 17 bases between. The CDR3 region is CASSLDQGGSGYTGELFF. The CDR3 nucleotides are TGTGCCAGCAGCTTAGACCAGGGTGGAAGCGGGTACACCGGGGAGCTGTTTTTT.

The genes are TRBV6-1 and TRBJ2-3, with TRBD2 matching over 8 bases. V was clipped by 11 bases and J by 4 bases; unmatched bases: 5. The germline V gene encodes CDR1 MNHNS and CDR2 SASEGT. The CDR3 is made up of 12 amino acids. CDR3 DNA: TGTGCCGGGACTAGTGATGCAGATACGCAGTATTTT. It encodes CAGTSDADTQYF.

The chain uses TRBV7-2 and TRBJ2-5; weak D call: TRBD1 (5 bases). V lost 1 base to trimming and J lost 2 bases, with 8 bases between them. Germline V CDR1 and CDR2: SGHTA, FQGNSA. The CDR3 runs 14 residues. The CDR3 DNA is TGTGCCAGCAGCTTAGTGTCAGGGCAAGAGACCCAGTACTTC. It is translated as CASSLVSGQETQYF.

Only a few counts were recorded for this clone. This chain connects TRBV14 to TRBJ1-2; no clear D gene. The V gene's germline CDR1 is SGHDN and CDR2 FVKESK. Trimming took 3 bases from V and 8 from J, leaving 16 bases between them. The CDR3 is 14 residues long. CDR3 protein: CASSHGPPVSGYTF. CDR3 DNA sequence: TGTGCCAGCAGCCATGGGCCCCCAGTGAGCGGCTACACCTTC.

The rearrangement links TRBV7-9 to TRBJ1-2; 7 bases fit TRBD1. Trimming at V came to 5 bases and at J to 4 bases, leaving 4 bases not matched to a gene. This CDR3 is 13 amino acids long. The germline V gene encodes CDR1 SEHNR and CDR2 FQNEAQ (reference sequence). The CDR3 DNA reads as TGTGCCAGCAGCCATCCAGGGGGCTATGGCTACACCTTC. Translation: CASSHPGGYGYTF.

The chain is built from TRBV7-2 and TRBJ2-1, with D perhaps matching TRBD2 (6 bases). This CDR3 has 13 amino acids. Germline CDR1 and CDR2: SGHTA and FQGNSA. Deletions cut 6 bases from V and 7 bases from J, with 13 bases between. The DNA of the CDR3 is TGTGCCAGCAGTCCGGAGGGCCGGAATGAGCAGTTCTTC. Protein sequence: CASSPEGRNEQFF.

This CDR3 is CASNKAGDSGANVLTF. In DNA, the CDR3 is TGTGCCAGTAACAAAGCGGGGGACTCTGGGGCCAACGTCCTGACTTTC. This rearrangement joins TRBV19 to TRBJ2-6; 8 bases are a match to TRBD2. The CDR3 has 16 amino acids. V was pared by 7 bases and J by 0 bases, with 5 bases of the junction left unmatched. Germline V gene sequence: CDR1 LNHDA, CDR2 SQIVND (reference sequence).

J is TRBJ1-2 and V is TRBV12-5; possibly TRBD1 for D (5 bases). This CDR3 region has 17 residues. V lost 4 bases and J 1 base, leaving 19 bases between the germline ends. Germline assignment: CDR1 LGHNT and CDR2 FRNRAP. The CDR3 bases are TGTGCTAGTGGTTCCCCGGGGCAAATAGACCTTAACTATGGCTACACCTTC. This sequence encodes CASGSPGQIDLNYGYTF.

The V gene is TRBV10-2, the J gene TRBJ2-1, with TRBD2 identical over 12 bases. Trimming at V came to 8 bases and at J to 8 bases, leaving 4 bases not matched to a gene. The CDR3 runs 13 residues. Germline lookup yields CDR1 WSHSY and CDR2 SAAADI. The CDR3 is CASRTSGTDEQFF. The CDR3 nucleotides read TGCGCCAGCCGGACTAGCGGGACCGATGAGCAGTTCTTC.

V gene TRBV6-5 combines with J gene TRBJ1-2; perhaps TRBD1 as D (5 bases). The CDR3 sequence is 14 residues long. Between the trimmed V and J ends, which lost 0 bases and 4 bases, there was a span of 9 bases. Germline assignment: CDR1 MNHEY and CDR2 SVGAGI. CDR3 sequence: CASSYSGEGYGYTF. Here the CDR3 DNA reads TGTGCCAGCAGTTACTCGGGGGAGGGCTATGGCTACACCTTC.

Turning to this clone: Other DNA sequences in this specimen translate into the identical CDR3. The genes are TRBV10-3 and TRBJ2-2, with a tentative D call TRBD1 (6 bases). Trimming took off 4 bases at V and 2 bases at J, with 11 bases between the two ends. The CDR3 has 15 amino acids. Germline V CDR1 and CDR2: ENHRY, SYGVKD. The CDR3 nucleotides read TGTGCCATCAGTGGGGGGCAGGCTAACACCGGGGAGCTGTTTTTT. Protein product: CAISGGQANTGELFF.

CDR3 region: CASSARFRVSYGYTF. For the CDR3, the DNA is TGTGCCAGCAGCGCTCGTTTCAGGGTGAGCTATGGCTACACCTTC. V is TRBV21-1 and J is TRBJ1-2; TRBD1 is the table's D call and was not checked against the DNA. TRBV21-1 is a recognized pseudogene. This CDR3 region has 15 residues.

The chain has TRBV30 and TRBJ2-3, with 7 bases aligning to TRBD2. The ends lost 0 bases at V and 4 bases at J; junction bases unmatched: 7. Germline CDR1 GTSNPN, CDR2 SVGIG (reference sequence). The CDR3 has 15 residues. The CDR3 reads CAWSVGGGPSDTQYF. The CDR3 DNA is TGTGCCTGGAGTGTTGGGGGAGGGCCGTCAGATACGCAGTATTTT.

The chain couples TRBV6-5 to TRBJ1-2; D possibly corresponds to TRBD1 (5 bases). This CDR3 is built from 14 residues. In germline, CDR1 is MNHEY, CDR2 SVGAGI. Trimming stripped 7 bases from V and 7 bases from J, with 19 bases between. The CDR3 DNA sequence: TGTGCCAGCACTAGGGAGGGTATCGGGGGTGGCTACACCTTC. This sequence encodes CASTREGIGGGYTF.

The CDR3 DNA follows: TGTGCCAGCAGCTTGTTTAAAGGGGGTGGTTCGAGGGAGACCCAGTACTTC. Amino acid sequence: CASSLFKGGGSRETQYF. The gene calls are TRBV5-4 and TRBJ2-5; D might be TRBD1 (6 bases). V lost 1 base and J lost 5, with 21 bases in between. CDR1 and CDR2 from the germline V gene are SGHNT and YYREEE (reference sequence). The CDR3 sequence is 17 residues long.

This rearrangement joins TRBV29-1 to TRBJ2-1; possible D gene TRBD1, 5 bases. The V gene lost 4 bases and the J gene lost 12 bases, with 13 bases spanning the gap. The CDR3 extends over 11 amino acids. From germline, CDR1 is SQVTM and CDR2 ANQGSEA. In DNA, the CDR3 is TGCAGCGTTGGCCTGTCAGGGCCGCAGTTCTTC. This gives the protein CSVGLSGPQFF.

The rearrangement uses TRBV7-6 and TRBJ2-3; D gene uncertain. V lost 3 bases, J lost 0 bases, and 10 bases lay in between. Germline V CDR1 and CDR2: SGHVS, FNYEAQ. This CDR3 is built from 15 residues. DNA for the CDR3: TGTGCCAGCAGCTTCTTCGGGCAAAGCACAGATACGCAGTATTTT. Protein: CASSFFGQSTDTQYF.

The rearrangement uses TRBV11-3 and TRBJ2-3; D call uncertain. Germline V gives CDR1 SGHNT, CDR2 YENEEA. The CDR3 totals 14 residues. With 4 bases removed from V and 4 bases from J, the gap between germline ends came to 12 bases. The CDR3 DNA reads TGTGCCAGCAGCTCGTCATGGAGCGCAGATACGCAGTATTTT. It is translated as CASSSSWSADTQYF.

The chain combines TRBV19 with TRBJ1-1; TRBD1 is a possible D gene (6 bases). The CDR3 loop spans 15 amino acids. Germline-derived CDR1 and CDR2 are LNHDA and SQIVND (reference sequence). V was trimmed by 5 bases and J by 5 bases, leaving 18 bases between them. CDR3 loop: CASSSSPGAGTEAFF. Written as DNA, the CDR3 is TGTGCCAGTAGTTCATCACCGGGGGCAGGAACTGAAGCTTTCTTT.

The rearrangement links TRBV2 to TRBJ2-1; 7 positions agree with TRBD1. V gave up 7 bases and J gave up 2 bases; unmatched junction bases: 5. This CDR3 spans 14 amino acids. Germline lookup yields CDR1 SNHLY and CDR2 FYNNEI. The CDR3, as DNA: TGTGCCAGCATCCAAGGGGGCCCCTACAATGAGCAGTTCTTC. Protein sequence: CASIQGGPYNEQFF.

The J gene is TRBJ2-7, the V gene TRBV7-8, with TRBD2 identical over 11 bases. The CDR3 has 21 amino acids. The junction had 17 bases not matched to a gene; V was cut back by 1 base and J by 0 bases. The V gene's germline CDR1 is SGHVS and CDR2 FQNEAQ. CDR3 DNA sequence: TGTGCCAGCAGCTTAGTCCTTTGGTCGACTAGCGGGAAAGTCGTCTCCTACGAGCAGTACTTC. Amino acids: CASSLVLWSTSGKVVSYEQYF.

The chain recombines TRBV5-1 with TRBJ2-2; D uncertain. This CDR3 is built from 14 residues. Trimming took off 4 bases at V and 4 bases at J, with 11 bases between the two ends. Germline lookup yields CDR1 SGHRS and CDR2 YFSETQ. As DNA, the CDR3 is TGCGCCAGCAGCCCAACTACGTCCACCGGGGAGCTGTTTTTT. This encodes CASSPTTSTGELFF.

V usage is TRBV1 and J usage is TRBJ2-1; the table gives TRBD2 as D, unverified against the DNA. TRBV1 is recorded as a pseudogene. The CDR3 spans 15 residues. The CDR3 coding sequence is TGCACCAGCAGACCACTAGCGTTTTTACACAATGAGCAGTTCTTC. Residues: CTSRPLAFLHNEQFF.

V gene TRBV12-5 combines with J gene TRBJ2-5; weak D call: TRBD1 (6 bases). Germline V lookup: CDR1 LGHNT, CDR2 FRNRAP. Deletions cut 5 bases from V and 7 bases from J, with 14 bases between. The CDR3 runs 13 residues. CDR3 protein: CASGLDSVGTQYF. In DNA, the CDR3 is TGTGCTAGTGGTCTGGACAGTGTTGGGACCCAGTACTTC.

The chain couples TRBV7-9 to TRBJ1-3, with a tentative D call TRBD1 (6 bases). This CDR3 comprises 16 residues. CDR1 SEHNR and CDR2 FQNEAQ come from the germline V gene (reference sequence). Between the trimmed V and J ends, which lost 6 bases and 1 base, there was a span of 16 bases. In DNA form, the CDR3 reads TGTGCCAGCAGTCGGGACAAGTACGATTCTGGAAACACCATATATTTT. Translation gives CASSRDKYDSGNTIYF.

This sequence joins TRBV6-5 and TRBJ2-5; tentative D call: TRBD2 (6 bases). This CDR3 has 15 amino acids. The germline V gene encodes CDR1 MNHEY and CDR2 SVGAGI. With 3 bases removed from V and 4 bases from J, the gap between germline ends came to 15 bases. In nucleotides, the CDR3 is TGTGCCAGCAGTTATATAGGGAGACTAGGAGAGACCCAGTACTTC. Its protein product is CASSYIGRLGETQYF.

The genes are TRBV21-1 and TRBJ2-5; the D segment call TRBD1 is taken from the table without a DNA check. TRBV21-1 is labeled a pseudogene. This CDR3 comprises 15 residues. The CDR3 nucleotides read TGTGCCAGCAGCTCCGGACAGGGAGGGGAAGAGACCCAGTACTTC. Translation: CASSSGQGGEETQYF.

The V call is TRBV30, the J call TRBJ2-2; 9 bases line up with TRBD2. The V segment lost 2 bases and the J segment 5 bases; nucleotides outside the gene matches: 3. CDR1 and CDR2 (germline): GTSNPN, SVGIG (reference sequence). There are 14 residues in the CDR3. The CDR3 DNA sequence: TGTGCCTGGAGTCCGGGACTAGCTACCGGGGAGCTGTTTTTT. Translated: CAWSPGLATGELFF. The complete variable domain, with remaining parts taken from reference TRBV30 and TRBJ2-2, reads SQTIHQWPATLVQPVGSPLSLECTVEGTSNPNLYWYRQAAGRGLQLLFYSVGIGQISSEVPQNLSASRPQDRQFILSSKKLLLSDSGFYLCAWSPGLATGELFFGEGSRLTVL.

V is TRBV18 and J is TRBJ2-7; TRBD1 is a possible D gene (5 bases). Germline CDR1 and CDR2: KGHSH and LQKENI. This CDR3 spans 14 amino acids. Trimming cost V 2 bases and J 2 bases, with 10 bases left between them. CDR3 sequence reads: CASSPGARAYEQYF. The CDR3 DNA is TGTGCCAGCTCACCAGGGGCTAGGGCCTACGAGCAGTACTTC.

V is TRBV4-2 and J is TRBJ2-7; D is unclear. Germline loops: CDR1 LGHNA, CDR2 YNFKEQ. V was clipped by 0 bases and J by 0 bases, with 9 bases between them. The CDR3 consists of 15 residues. The CDR3 loop reads CASSQDWASSYEQYF. The CDR3 DNA reads as TGTGCCAGCAGCCAAGATTGGGCGAGCTCCTACGAGCAGTACTTC.